These 5 T cell receptor beta chains originate from one sample sequenced in a study of blood T cell repertoires in COVID-19 (dated by TCRdb to about 2020). Library prep was done by the immunoSEQ multiplex PCR assay. TCRdb mirrors the immuneACCESS table, restricted to in-frame sequences. Some clones are absent from its copies; in checked studies, under half trace to an unresolved V gene, and the reason for the others is unknown. Recorded for this sample are 95,000 to 110,000 clones; about nine tenths of them occurred a single time. Roughly 15% of the sample is in the top ten clones. The sample consisted of peripheral blood. The source is a woman aged 80 or older in a cohort sampled during active COVID-19.

V is TRBV24-1 and J is TRBJ2-3; unclear D gene. Germline V gene lookup returns CDR1 KGHDR and CDR2 SFDVKD. V lost 7 bases, J lost 5 bases, and 24 bases lay in between. This CDR3 is built from 17 residues. The CDR3 nucleotides read TGTGCCACCAGCGGGTATTCGGCATTTGATCCTAAAGATACGCAGTATTTT. The encoded protein is CATSGYSAFDPKDTQYF.

V and J are TRBV27 and TRBJ2-2; 10 positions agree with TRBD2. CDR3 length equals 18 residues. The junction had 10 bases not matched to a gene; V was cut back by 2 bases and J by 4 bases. Germline V lookup: CDR1 MNHEY, CDR2 SMNVEV (reference sequence). Here the CDR3 reads CASSLVGSGGPSTGELFF. CDR3 bases: TGTGCCAGCAGTTTAGTCGGTAGCGGGGGGCCCTCCACCGGGGAGCTGTTTTTT.

As DNA, the CDR3 is TGTGCCAGTAGTATAGAATCAGGACGTGCAGGGCACCTCGGTCAGCCCCAGCATTTT. Translated: CASSIESGRAGHLGQPQHF. V usage is TRBV19 and J usage is TRBJ1-5, with a possible D match to TRBD1 (5 bases). This CDR3 region has 19 residues. Germline lookup yields CDR1 LNHDA and CDR2 SQIVND (reference sequence). Trimming pared 0 bases from V and 6 bases from J, leaving 24 bases between.

This sequence joins TRBV30 and TRBJ2-1, with 8 bases aligning to TRBD2. CDR1 is GTSNPN and CDR2 is SVGIG in the germline V gene (reference sequence). Germline trimming cut 6 bases from V and 9 bases from J; bases unmatched to any gene: 13. The CDR3 has 14 amino acids. CDR3 region: CACNRGGWVGEQFF. Written as DNA, the CDR3 is TGTGCCTGCAATCGGGGGGGTTGGGTCGGTGAGCAGTTCTTC.

V is TRBV2 and J is TRBJ2-4; maybe TRBD1 (7 bases). The CDR3 runs to 16 residues. In germline, CDR1 is SNHLY, CDR2 FYNNEI. V lost 10 bases and J lost 0, with 19 bases in between. The CDR3, as DNA: TGTGCCACCACTCAGAACAGGGGACTAGCCAAAAACATTCAGTACTTC. Protein: CATTQNRGLAKNIQYF. Full variable domain (missing parts from reference TRBV2 and TRBJ2-4): EPEVTQTPSHQVTQMGQEVILRCVPISNHLYFYWYRQILGQKVEFLVSFYNNEISEKSEIFDDQFSVERPDGSNFTLKIRSTKLEDSAMYFCATTQNRGLAKNIQYFGAGTRLSVL.